This entry is about one T cell receptor beta chain. The antigen remains unidentified. This record comes from a study of blood T cells in healthy people across ages. Study-wide points: Roughly linear age-related decline in beta diversity appeared, significant by age about 40. Since the PBMCs were unsorted, naive and antigen-experienced cells could not be conclusively compared. Considered underestimates were the diversity estimates obtained from one million T cells.

PCR was performed a second time for about 7 to 11 cycles using a sample-barcoded 5' primer and a J-beta primer mix. TCRdb fed the 5' RACE reads into MiXCR, producing one record per CDR3 protein. The table has 540,000 or so distinct CDR3 sequences, around 50% seen once. The CDR3 is 15 amino acids. Trimming shortened V by 5 bases and J by 1 base, and 15 bases separated the two germline ends. Source material: blood. This chain joins TRBV12-3 or TRBV12-4 and TRBJ2-7, with D possibly being TRBD1 (6 bases). This receptor was identified in a man older than 75 in good health. The chain's CDR3 is CASSPSGTRSYEQYF. CDR3 nucleotides: TGTGCCAGCAGTCCCTCCGGGACACGGTCCTACGAGCAGTACTTC.